A selection of T cell receptor beta chains follows, all from one sample in a study of B cell selection in AIRE deficiency. TCRdb's table, derived via immunoSEQ multiplex PCR, lists solely in-frame clones and lacks some. The sample comprises tens of thousands of clones, roughly 96% of which are singletons, and roughly 0.22% rests with the top ten. The sequenced sample consisted of conventional CD4+ T cells sorted from PBMCs. The source of these receptors is a human donor with AIRE deficiency. CDR3s include the opening cysteine and the closing phenylalanine or tryptophan. The D gene is left open where the match is weak. Clone size appears in some rows only: once, few, many, or a class for an expanded clone.

CDR3nt: TGTGCCAGCAGCTTAGGTCCGGGGGGTGTCCTAGCCAAAAACATTCAGTACTTC
CDR3aa: CASSLGPGGVLAKNIQYF
len: 18
v_gene: TRBV7-2
abundance: NA
d_gene: TRBD2
j_gene: TRBJ2-4

CDR3nt: TGCGCCAGCAGCTTGGGTCTAGCGGGAGGGCGCACAGATACGCAGTATTTT
CDR3aa: CASSLGLAGGRTDTQYF
len: 17
v_gene: TRBV5-1
abundance: NA
d_gene: TRBD2
j_gene: TRBJ2-3

CDR3nt: TGTGCCATCGCGGTGACCCGCTCCTATAATTCACCCCTCCACTTT
CDR3aa: CAIAVTRSYNSPLHF
len: 15
v_gene: TRBV10-3
abundance: once
d_gene: NA
j_gene: TRBJ1-6

CDR3nt: TGTGCCAGCAGCTTGGCCGAGAGAGTAGGGGCCAACGTCCTGACTTTC
CDR3aa: CASSLAERVGANVLTF
len: 16
v_gene: TRBV5-6
abundance: NA
d_gene: NA
j_gene: TRBJ2-6

CDR3nt: TGTGCCAGCAGCTTACGGCTTGGGGGACTTAGCGGGCCAGCCCAGTACTTC
CDR3aa: CASSLRLGGLSGPAQYF
len: 17
v_gene: TRBV28
abundance: once
d_gene: TRBD2
j_gene: TRBJ2-7

CDR3nt: TGTGCCAGCAGTTCTGGGCGAAACTACGAGCAGTACTTC
CDR3aa: CASSSGRNYEQYF
len: 13
v_gene: TRBV28
abundance: NA
d_gene: NA
j_gene: TRBJ2-7

CDR3nt: TGTGCCAGCAGTTTCTTGGGACAAACCTACGAGCAGTACTTC
CDR3aa: CASSFLGQTYEQYF
len: 14
v_gene: TRBV6-5
abundance: once
d_gene: NA
j_gene: TRBJ2-7

CDR3nt: TGTGCCAGTAGTGGAGGTCGATCTGGGGCCAACGTCCTGACTTTC
CDR3aa: CASSGGRSGANVLTF
len: 15
v_gene: TRBV19
abundance: NA
d_gene: NA
j_gene: TRBJ2-6

CDR3nt: TGTGCCAGCAGCCCCATATCCCGATCCAGGAAGAGCTACGAGCAGTACTTC
CDR3aa: CASSPISRSRKSYEQYF
len: 17
v_gene: TRBV11-2
abundance: NA
d_gene: NA
j_gene: TRBJ2-7

CDR3nt: TGTGCCAGCCGGGACAGGGGTTTCGCAACTAATGAAAAACTGTTTTTT
CDR3aa: CASRDRGFATNEKLFF
len: 16
v_gene: TRBV19
abundance: NA
d_gene: TRBD1
j_gene: TRBJ1-4

CDR3nt: TGTGCCAGCGGGAGGGACGCCCAAGAGACCCAGTACTTC
CDR3aa: CASGRDAQETQYF
len: 13
v_gene: TRBV2
abundance: NA
d_gene: TRBD2
j_gene: TRBJ2-5

CDR3nt: TGTGCCAGCAGCCAAGACAGGGTCGGCTACACCTTC
CDR3aa: CASSQDRVGYTF
len: 12
v_gene: TRBV21-1
abundance: NA
d_gene: NA
j_gene: TRBJ1-2

CDR3nt: TGTGCCAGCAGTTACTCGTTCGTCAATGGCTACACCTTC
CDR3aa: CASSYSFVNGYTF
len: 13
v_gene: TRBV6-6
abundance: NA
d_gene: NA
j_gene: TRBJ1-2

CDR3nt: TGTGCCAGCACCACTAGCGGGAGAATGTACGAGCAGTACTTC
CDR3aa: CASTTSGRMYEQYF
len: 14
v_gene: TRBV28
abundance: once
d_gene: TRBD2
j_gene: TRBJ2-7

CDR3nt: TGCGCCAGCAGCGGGGGACCTCAAGAGACCCAGTACTTC
CDR3aa: CASSGGPQETQYF
len: 13
v_gene: TRBV5-1
abundance: NA
d_gene: NA
j_gene: TRBJ2-5

CDR3nt: TGTGCCAGCAGCGCGCCCCGGGGGTCGGACAGGGGGCTGTTTTTT
CDR3aa: CASSAPRGSDRGLFF
len: 15
v_gene: TRBV9
abundance: NA
d_gene: TRBD1
j_gene: TRBJ2-2

CDR3nt: TGTGCCAGTAGTATTTGGGGTGAAAAACTGTTTTTT
CDR3aa: CASSIWGEKLFF
len: 12
v_gene: TRBV19
abundance: once
d_gene: NA
j_gene: TRBJ1-4

CDR3nt: TGTGCCAGTAGTGATCTGATCGGACAGGGGGCAACTGAAGCTTTCTTT
CDR3aa: CASSDLIGQGATEAFF
len: 16
v_gene: TRBV19
abundance: NA
d_gene: TRBD1
j_gene: TRBJ1-1

CDR3nt: TGTGCCAGCAGCGCCCGGACAGGGGGCGAGTGGAACACTGAAGCTTTCTTT
CDR3aa: CASSARTGGEWNTEAFF
len: 17
v_gene: TRBV9
abundance: NA
d_gene: TRBD1
j_gene: TRBJ1-1

CDR3nt: TGTGCCAGCAGCTTTGACGGGAGCTCTGGAAACACCATATATTTT
CDR3aa: CASSFDGSSGNTIYF
len: 15
v_gene: TRBV7-9
abundance: NA
d_gene: NA
j_gene: TRBJ1-3

CDR3nt: TGTGCCAGCAGCTGGGGTCGCACCCAAGATACGCAGTATTTT
CDR3aa: CASSWGRTQDTQYF
len: 14
v_gene: TRBV7-9
abundance: NA
d_gene: NA
j_gene: TRBJ2-3

CDR3nt: TGTGCCAGCAGCTCGCCTAATGAGCAGTTCTTC
CDR3aa: CASSSPNEQFF
len: 11
v_gene: TRBV7-8
abundance: NA
d_gene: NA
j_gene: TRBJ2-1